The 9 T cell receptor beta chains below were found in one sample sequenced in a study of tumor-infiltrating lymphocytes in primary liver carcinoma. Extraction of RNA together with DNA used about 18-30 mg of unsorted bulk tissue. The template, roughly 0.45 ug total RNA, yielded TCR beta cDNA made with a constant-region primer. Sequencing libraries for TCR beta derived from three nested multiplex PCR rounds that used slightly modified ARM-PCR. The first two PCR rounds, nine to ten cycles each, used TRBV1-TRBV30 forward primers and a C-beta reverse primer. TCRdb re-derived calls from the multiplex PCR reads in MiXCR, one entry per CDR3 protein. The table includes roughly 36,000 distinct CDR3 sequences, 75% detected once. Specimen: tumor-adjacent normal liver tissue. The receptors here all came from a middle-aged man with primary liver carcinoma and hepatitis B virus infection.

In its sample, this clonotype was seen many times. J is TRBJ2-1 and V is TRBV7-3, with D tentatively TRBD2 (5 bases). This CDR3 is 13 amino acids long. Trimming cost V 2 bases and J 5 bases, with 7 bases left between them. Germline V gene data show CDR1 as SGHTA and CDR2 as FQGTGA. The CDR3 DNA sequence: TGTGCCAGCAGCTTAGTGCGGGACAATGAGCAGTTCTTC. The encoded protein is CASSLVRDNEQFF.

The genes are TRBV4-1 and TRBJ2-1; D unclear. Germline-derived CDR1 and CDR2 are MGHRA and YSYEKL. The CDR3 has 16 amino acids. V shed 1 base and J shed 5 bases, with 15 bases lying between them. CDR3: CASSQAYGPTHNEQFF. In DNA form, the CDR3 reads TGCGCCAGCAGCCAAGCCTACGGACCCACACACAATGAGCAGTTCTTC.

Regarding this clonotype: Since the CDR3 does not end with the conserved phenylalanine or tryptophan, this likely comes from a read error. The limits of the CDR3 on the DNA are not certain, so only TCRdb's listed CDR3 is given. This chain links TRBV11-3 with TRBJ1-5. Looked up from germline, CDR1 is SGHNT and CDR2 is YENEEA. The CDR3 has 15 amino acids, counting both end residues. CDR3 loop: CGSSLDLGEAQPHHY.

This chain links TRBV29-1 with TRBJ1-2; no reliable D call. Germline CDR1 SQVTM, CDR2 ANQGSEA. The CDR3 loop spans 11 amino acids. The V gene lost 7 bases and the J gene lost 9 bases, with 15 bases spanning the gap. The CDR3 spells CSDNSGYSYTF. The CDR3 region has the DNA TGCAGCGACAACAGCGGTTATAGCTACACCTTC. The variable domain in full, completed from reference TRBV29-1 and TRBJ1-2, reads SAVISQKPSRDICQRGTSLTIQCQVDSQVTMMFWYRQQPGQSLTLIATANQGSEATYESGFVIDKFPISRPNLTFSTLTVSNMSPEDSSIYLCSDNSGYSYTFGSGTRLTVV.

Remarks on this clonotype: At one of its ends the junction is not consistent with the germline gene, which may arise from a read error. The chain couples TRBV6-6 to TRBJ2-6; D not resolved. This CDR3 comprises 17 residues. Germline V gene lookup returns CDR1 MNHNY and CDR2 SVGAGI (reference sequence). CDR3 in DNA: TGTGTCAGCAGTACACAAGGTTTTCCCTCTGGGGTCAACGTCCTGACTTTC. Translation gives CVSSTQGFPSGVNVLTF.

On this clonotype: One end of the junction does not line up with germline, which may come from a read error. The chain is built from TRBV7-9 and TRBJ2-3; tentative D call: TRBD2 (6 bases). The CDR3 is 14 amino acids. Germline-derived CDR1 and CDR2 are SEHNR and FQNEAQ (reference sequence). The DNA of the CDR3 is TGTGCCGGCAGCCCCGGGAGTAGCCCAGATTCGCAGTATTTT. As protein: CAGSPGSSPDSQYF.

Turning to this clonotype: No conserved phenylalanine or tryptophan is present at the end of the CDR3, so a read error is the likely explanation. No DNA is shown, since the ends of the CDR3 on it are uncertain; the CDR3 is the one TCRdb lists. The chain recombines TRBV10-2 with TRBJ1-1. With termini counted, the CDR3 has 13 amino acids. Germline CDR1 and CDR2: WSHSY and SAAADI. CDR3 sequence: CVSSEVENTEAFL.

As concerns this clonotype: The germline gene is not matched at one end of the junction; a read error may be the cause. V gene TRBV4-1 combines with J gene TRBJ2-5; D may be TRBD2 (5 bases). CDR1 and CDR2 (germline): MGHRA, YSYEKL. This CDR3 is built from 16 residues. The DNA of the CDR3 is TGCGCTAGCAGCCAAGATTGGGGAGCTCACCAAGCGACCCAATACTTC. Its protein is CASSQDWGAHQATQYF.

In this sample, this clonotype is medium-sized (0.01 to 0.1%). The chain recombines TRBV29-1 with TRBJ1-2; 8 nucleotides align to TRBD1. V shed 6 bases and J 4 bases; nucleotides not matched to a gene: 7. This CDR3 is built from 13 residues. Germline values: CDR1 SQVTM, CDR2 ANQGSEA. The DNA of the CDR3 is TGCAGCGTCCGATCAGGGGGCGCCTATGGCTACACCTTC. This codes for CSVRSGGAYGYTF.